This T cell receptor beta chain derives from a study of a mutant IDH1 vaccine in newly diagnosed glioma. Study-level background: A roughly 62% male, approximately 40% female split and a mean age of around 37 years characterized treated patients. Previous care, which was radiotherapy, temozolomide, or both, most often involved both.

Time point specified: week 5, during vaccination. A single vaccine dose contained 300 ug of mutant IDH1 20-mer peptide, and topical imiquimod was used with it. V was cut by 6 bases and J by 5 bases, with 16 bases left in between. Germline CDR1 KGHSH, CDR2 LQKENI. The CDR3 has 14 amino acids. The method was immunoSEQ multiplex PCR; TCRdb's version includes in-frame clones alone and lacks a portion of them. The table has 60,000 or so clones, over 80% seen once. This clone appeared a single time. Its antigen is unknown. General study points: Pseudoprogression seemed unlinked to shifts in top peripheral T cell clonotypes.

The sample here was PBMCs, taken from a glioma patient whose treatment included an IDH1 peptide vaccine. The clonotype was recovered from a woman aged 35 to 49 with glioma. This sequence joins TRBV18 and TRBJ1-1; D gene uncertain. CDR3: CASSPRDPGTEAFF. The CDR3 DNA reads as TGTGCCAGCTCCCCTCGAGATCCGGGGACTGAAGCTTTCTTT. The whole variable domain, remainder taken from reference TRBV18 and TRBJ1-1, is NAGVMQNPRHLVRRRGQEARLRCSPMKGHSHVYWYRQLPEEGLKFMVYLQKENIIDESGMPKERFSAEFPKEGPSILRIQQVVRGDSAAYFCASSPRDPGTEAFFGQGTRLTVV.